Below are 27 T cell receptor beta chains sequenced from a single sample in a study of blood T cell repertoires in COVID-19. Assay: immunoSEQ multiplex PCR; the TCRdb copy retains only in-frame clones and omits some. The profile covers roughly 350,000 clones, with approximately 91% appearing a single time and approximately 7.3% taken by the ten largest. Sequencing used peripheral blood. The receptors originated from a woman aged 65 to 85 with COVID-19, enrolled during active disease.

This clone turned up a few times. The gene calls are TRBV29-1 and TRBJ1-2, with 7 bases aligning to TRBD1. This CDR3 spans 12 amino acids. The germline gives CDR1 SQVTM, CDR2 ANQGSEA. The ends lost 8 bases at V and 8 bases at J; junction bases unmatched: 11. Here the CDR3 DNA reads TGCAGCCTCCGGGAAAAAGGGGGCGGCTACACCTTC. Encoded protein: CSLREKGGGYTF.

The V gene is TRBV6-1, the J gene TRBJ2-1; D not resolved. The CDR3 is made up of 15 amino acids. The V gene lost 3 bases and the J gene lost 0 bases, with 9 bases spanning the gap. The germline CDR1 and CDR2 sequences are MNHNS and SASEGT. This CDR3 reads CASSEAVSSYNEQFF. The CDR3, as DNA: TGTGCCAGCAGTGAGGCGGTGAGCTCCTACAATGAGCAGTTCTTC.

Only one count was recorded for this clone. This chain uses TRBV5-1 with TRBJ1-1, with TRBD1 matching over 7 bases. From germline, CDR1 is SGHRS and CDR2 YFSETQ. This CDR3 has 15 amino acids. With 4 bases clipped from V and 1 base from J, the junction kept 7 bases outside the gene matches. The CDR3 region has the DNA TGCGCCAGCAGCCATACAGGGGCCAAGAACACTGAAGCTTTCTTT. Residues: CASSHTGAKNTEAFF.

V gene TRBV2 combines with J gene TRBJ1-1; D gene ambiguous. The germline V gene has CDR1 SNHLY and CDR2 FYNNEI. V was pared by 7 bases and J by 7 bases, with 10 bases between. The CDR3 has 11 residues. Written as DNA, the CDR3 is TGTGCCAGCACCGAGGGCCTTGAAGCTTTCTTT. Translating it yields CASTEGLEAFF.

The chain employs TRBV7-8 and TRBJ2-3; 7 nucleotides line up with TRBD2. The CDR3 totals 17 residues. V lost 5 bases, J lost 0 bases, and 11 bases stayed unmatched. The germline V gene has CDR1 SGHVS and CDR2 FQNEAQ. The CDR3 bases are TGTGCCAGCAGCCAACGGACCGGGGGGTGGAGCACAGATACGCAGTATTTT. It translates to CASSQRTGGWSTDTQYF.

The chain uses TRBV30 and TRBJ1-3, with TRBD1 as a possible D gene (6 bases). Germline V gene data show CDR1 as GTSNPN and CDR2 as SVGIG (reference sequence). V was trimmed by 2 bases and J by 7 bases, leaving 15 bases between them. This CDR3 comprises 14 residues. CDR3: CAWSRTGRTNTIYF. CDR3 sequence (DNA): TGTGCCTGGAGTAGAACAGGGCGGACGAACACCATATATTTT. The complete variable domain, with remaining parts taken from reference TRBV30 and TRBJ1-3, reads SQTIHQWPATLVQPVGSPLSLECTVEGTSNPNLYWYRQAAGRGLQLLFYSVGIGQISSEVPQNLSASRPQDRQFILSSKKLLLSDSGFYLCAWSRTGRTNTIYFGEGSWLTVV.

Written as DNA, the CDR3 is TGTGCCAGCTCACCCCGAGCCGAGGCAACTAATGAAAAACTGTTTTTT. Protein product: CASSPRAEATNEKLFF. The V gene is TRBV18, the J gene TRBJ1-4; D call uncertain. CDR1 is KGHSH, CDR2 LQKENI, per germline. There are 16 residues in the CDR3. Trimming shortened V by 3 bases and J by 0 bases, and 11 bases separated the two germline ends.

The V and J genes are TRBV5-1 and TRBJ1-2, with a weak D call TRBD1 (5 bases). V lost 0 bases, J lost 1 base, and 16 bases lay in between. The germline V gene has CDR1 SGHRS and CDR2 YFSETQ. The CDR3 spans 17 residues. The CDR3 DNA sequence: TGCGCCAGCAGCTTGGGCCCGGCGGGGCGGGATAACTATGGCTACACCTTC. Encoded protein: CASSLGPAGRDNYGYTF.

The chain couples TRBV9 to TRBJ1-1; D call uncertain. The CDR3 extends over 14 amino acids. Trimming removed 0 bases from V and 0 bases from J, with 6 bases in between. Germline CDR1 reads SGDLS; CDR2 reads YYNGEE. The CDR3 here is CASSVETVNTEAFF. DNA of the CDR3: TGTGCCAGCAGCGTAGAAACGGTGAACACTGAAGCTTTCTTT.

V and J are TRBV27 and TRBJ1-1; D unresolved. The CDR3 has 13 amino acids. Germline loops: CDR1 MNHEY, CDR2 SMNVEV (reference sequence). V shed 7 bases and J shed 4 bases, with 13 bases lying between them. CDR3 sequence: CASKRRGTTEAFF. CDR3 in DNA: TGTGCCAGCAAGAGGCGGGGAACCACTGAAGCTTTCTTT.

This sequence joins TRBV2 and TRBJ2-5; perhaps TRBD2 as D (5 bases). V shed 4 bases and J shed 5 bases, with 11 bases lying between them. CDR3 size: 13 residues. Germline V gene data show CDR1 as SNHLY and CDR2 as FYNNEI. CDR3 DNA sequence: TGTGCCAGCAGTGTCCAGCGGCGGGAGACCCAGTACTTC. As protein: CASSVQRRETQYF.

This clone was found once. The rearrangement joins TRBV19 to TRBJ1-5, with 8 bases that match TRBD1. V dropped 3 bases and J dropped 3; count of bases not matched to a gene: 4. The CDR3 is 15 residues long. The germline V gene encodes CDR1 LNHDA and CDR2 SQIVND (reference sequence). The CDR3, as DNA: TGTGCCAGTAGTATGGCGACAGGGGACAATCAGCCCCAGCATTTT. Protein: CASSMATGDNQPQHF.

V usage is TRBV10-2 and J usage is TRBJ1-1; D perhaps matches TRBD1 (6 bases). Germline V gene data show CDR1 as WSHSY and CDR2 as SAAADI. V lost 4 bases and J lost 3, with 18 bases in between. The CDR3 is made up of 16 amino acids. This CDR3 reads CASSAHTGSRDTEAFF. The CDR3 DNA reads as TGCGCCAGCAGTGCGCACACAGGGAGTAGAGACACTGAAGCTTTCTTT.

The V gene is TRBV5-1, the J gene TRBJ2-7, with D possibly matching TRBD1 (6 bases). Germline loops: CDR1 SGHRS, CDR2 YFSETQ. CDR3 length: 14 residues. V lost 1 base to trimming and J lost 2 bases, with 10 bases between them. CDR3 sequence: CASSLSGDPYEQYF. The CDR3 DNA sequence: TGCGCCAGCAGCTTGTCAGGGGACCCCTACGAGCAGTACTTC.

The chain is built from TRBV7-6 and TRBJ2-1, with D possibly TRBD2 on 6 matching bases. The germline CDR1 and CDR2 sequences are SGHVS and FNYEAQ. Trimming pared 5 bases from V and 3 bases from J, leaving 14 bases between. The CDR3 runs to 15 residues. DNA of the CDR3: TGTGCCAGCAGCCCTTCCGGGGGAGACTACAATGAGCAGTTCTTC. Its protein product is CASSPSGGDYNEQFF.

V usage is TRBV9 and J usage is TRBJ1-2; D might be TRBD1 (5 bases). The germline CDR1 and CDR2 sequences are SGDLS and YYNGEE. The CDR3 is 15 residues long. V was cut by 6 bases and J by 3 bases, with 18 bases left in between. The DNA of the CDR3 is TGTGCCAGCAAGTCCCGACGGGGGATCGACTATGGCTACACCTTC. It encodes CASKSRRGIDYGYTF.

The chain joins TRBV5-6 to TRBJ1-5, with TRBD1 matching over 7 bases. The germline gives CDR1 SGHDT, CDR2 YYEEEE. The CDR3 has 13 residues. With 7 bases clipped from V and 6 bases from J, the junction kept 7 bases outside the gene matches. In DNA, the CDR3 is TGTGCCAGCCATAAGGGGGCCGGTCAGCCCCAGCATTTT. Protein: CASHKGAGQPQHF.

The chain carries TRBV29-1 and TRBJ1-2, with D unclear. The V gene lost 4 bases and the J gene lost 0 bases, with 9 bases spanning the gap. The CDR3 sequence is 13 residues long. Germline-derived CDR1 and CDR2 are SQVTM and ANQGSEA. The CDR3 spells CSVGQLPNYGYTF. The CDR3 DNA reads as TGCAGCGTTGGGCAGTTGCCTAACTATGGCTACACCTTC.

The chain joins TRBV3-1 (or the pseudogene TRBV3-2) to TRBJ1-2; D possibly corresponds to TRBD1 (5 bases). The length of the CDR3 is 17 residues. Germline CDR1 reads LGHDT; CDR2 reads YNNKEL (reference sequence). V lost 7 bases and J lost 0, with 21 bases in between. CDR3 bases: TGTGCCAGCACCCCGGATTTTACCAGGGTCTCTAACTATGGCTACACCTTC. This translates into CASTPDFTRVSNYGYTF.

The CDR3 sequence is CASSLWGPDEKLFF. DNA for the CDR3: TGTGCCAGCAGTTTATGGGGGCCCGATGAAAAACTGTTTTTT. The V call is TRBV28, the J call TRBJ1-4; weak D call: TRBD1 (5 bases). V shed 0 bases and J shed 6 bases, with 8 bases lying between them. There are 14 residues in the CDR3. The germline CDR1 and CDR2 sequences are MDHEN and SYDVKM.

The gene calls are TRBV12-3 or TRBV12-4 and TRBJ2-7; TRBD1 is a possible D gene (6 bases). There are 13 residues in the CDR3. Between the trimmed V and J ends, which lost 7 bases and 5 bases, there was a span of 15 bases. The CDR3 is CASTLGGRNEQYF. The CDR3 DNA is TGTGCCAGCACCCTAGGGGGTCGTAACGAGCAGTACTTC.

This clone was recorded only once. V is TRBV4-1 and J is TRBJ2-3, with TRBD2 matching 8 bases. Trimming cost V 4 bases and J 6 bases; bases outside gene matches: 9. The CDR3 contains 15 residues. Looked up from germline, CDR1 is MGHRA and CDR2 is YSYEKL. The CDR3 nucleotides read TGCGCCAGCAGCCCTACGGGACTAGTACCCGATACGCAGTATTTT. Its translation is CASSPTGLVPDTQYF.

The chain combines TRBV4-3 with TRBJ1-5; maybe TRBD1 (5 bases). Trimming removed 1 base at V and 1 base at J, with 8 bases between. CDR1 and CDR2 from the germline V gene are LGHNA and YSLEER. This CDR3 region has 15 residues. The CDR3 DNA reads TGCGCCAGCAGCCAAGGGCAGGGCAGCAATCAGCCCCAGCATTTT. It translates to CASSQGQGSNQPQHF.

This clone appeared once. This sequence joins TRBV10-3 and TRBJ1-2; 8 positions match TRBD1. Germline V lookup: CDR1 ENHRY, CDR2 SYGVKD. Losses at the gene ends were 4 bases for V and 4 bases for J; bases not matched to a gene: 8. CDR3 length equals 15 residues. The CDR3 DNA follows: TGTGCCATCAGTGGAAGTCAGGGGGCCTCCTATGGCTACACCTTC. This encodes CAISGSQGASYGYTF.

The chain employs TRBV27 and TRBJ2-5, with 7 nucleotides matching TRBD2. Germline CDR1 reads MNHEY; CDR2 reads SMNVEV (reference sequence). J was trimmed by 4 bases and V by 5 bases; bases with no gene match: 16. CDR3 length: 17 amino acids. The CDR3 region has the DNA TGTGCCAGCAGTCCCTCTCAACGCGGGGGTAGAATAGAGACCCAGTACTTC. It specifies CASSPSQRGGRIETQYF.

The V gene is TRBV28, the J gene TRBJ1-4, with 8 bases lining up with TRBD1. Losses at the gene ends were 2 bases for V and 0 bases for J; bases not matched to a gene: 2. Per germline, CDR1 MDHEN and CDR2 SYDVKM. The CDR3 contains 16 residues. The CDR3 bases are TGTGCCAGCAGTTTACTACAGGGGGCAACTAATGAAAAACTGTTTTTT. Translation: CASSLLQGATNEKLFF. The variable domain in full, completed from reference TRBV28 and TRBJ1-4, reads DVKVTQSSRYLVKRTGEKVFLECVQDMDHENMFWYRQDPGLGLRLIYFSYDVKMKEKGDIPEGYSVSREKKERFSLILESASTNQTSMYLCASSLLQGATNEKLFFGSGTQLSVL.

The chain joins TRBV27 to TRBJ2-7; D possibly corresponds to TRBD2 (6 bases). In germline, CDR1 is MNHEY, CDR2 SMNVEV (reference sequence). The CDR3 is made up of 14 amino acids. Trimming took 5 bases from V and 2 from J, leaving 13 bases between them. The CDR3 sequence: CASSTRGGAYEQYF. The CDR3 DNA is TGTGCCAGCAGTACCCGCGGAGGGGCCTACGAGCAGTACTTC.